This T cell receptor beta chain was identified in a study of blood T cells in healthy people across ages. Findings of the study overall: The donors' CMV status was not determined, possibly confounding changes in expanded clonotypes. Estimates based on one million T cells were treated as lower bounds. A roughly linear age-dependent decrease characterized TCR beta diversity per million T cells.

This CDR3 spans 16 amino acids. The V and J ends lost 3 bases and 4 bases, in that order; junction bases with no gene match: 5. Germline lookup yields CDR1 KGHSH and CDR2 LQKENI. The authors ran a second PCR of about 7 to 12 cycles using a sample-barcoded 5' primer and a J-beta primer mix. A single record per CDR3 protein comes from TCRdb applying MiXCR to the 5' RACE reads. This sample has more than 750,000 distinct CDR3 sequences; approximately 32% occur once, and the top ten carry 9.5% to 13%. A word on this clonotype: Its specificity is unknown.

No fewer than 5.5 micrograms of total RNA were isolated from every sample. These data were also reused for a study on T cells of mothers and their children.

Sequencing input: blood. This rearrangement joins TRBV18 to TRBJ2-2; TRBD1 agrees at 10 bases. This receptor was obtained from a woman in her thirties or forties in good health. CDR3: CASSPSDRGRTGELFF. CDR3 coding DNA: TGTGCCAGCTCACCCTCCGACAGGGGGCGCACCGGGGAGCTGTTTTTT.